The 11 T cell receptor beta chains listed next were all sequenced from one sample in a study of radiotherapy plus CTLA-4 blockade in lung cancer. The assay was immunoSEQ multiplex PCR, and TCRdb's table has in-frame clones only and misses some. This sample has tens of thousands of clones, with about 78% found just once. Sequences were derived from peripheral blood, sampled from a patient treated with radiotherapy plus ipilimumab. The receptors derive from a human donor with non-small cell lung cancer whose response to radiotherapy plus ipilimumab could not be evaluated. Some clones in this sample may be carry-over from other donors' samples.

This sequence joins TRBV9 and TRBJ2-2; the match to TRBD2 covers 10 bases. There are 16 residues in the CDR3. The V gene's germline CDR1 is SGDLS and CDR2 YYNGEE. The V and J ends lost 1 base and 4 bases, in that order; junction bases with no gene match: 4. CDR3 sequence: CASSVSGGAGTGELFF. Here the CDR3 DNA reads TGTGCCAGCAGCGTAAGCGGGGGGGCCGGCACCGGGGAGCTGTTTTTT. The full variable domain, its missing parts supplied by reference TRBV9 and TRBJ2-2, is DSGVTQTPKHLITATGQRVTLRCSPRSGDLSVYWYQQSLDQGLQFLIQYYNGEERAKGNILERFSAQQFPDLHSELNLSSLELGDSALYFCASSVSGGAGTGELFFGEGSRLTVL.

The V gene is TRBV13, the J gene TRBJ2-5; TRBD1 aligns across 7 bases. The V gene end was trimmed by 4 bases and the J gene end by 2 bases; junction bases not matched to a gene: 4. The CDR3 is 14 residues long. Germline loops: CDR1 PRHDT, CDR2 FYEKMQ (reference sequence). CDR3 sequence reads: CASSSDREQETQYF. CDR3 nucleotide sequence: TGTGCCAGCAGCTCAGACAGGGAACAAGAGACCCAGTACTTC. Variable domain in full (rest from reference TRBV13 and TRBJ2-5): AAGVIQSPRHLIKEKRETATLKCYPIPRHDTVYWYQQGPGQDPQFLISFYEKMQSDKGSIPDRFSAQQFSDYHSELNMSSLELGDSALYFCASSSDREQETQYFGPGTRLLVL.

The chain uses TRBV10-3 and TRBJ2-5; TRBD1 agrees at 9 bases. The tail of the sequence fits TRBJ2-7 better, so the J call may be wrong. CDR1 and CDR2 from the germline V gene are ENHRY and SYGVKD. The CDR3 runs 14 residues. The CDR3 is CAINKGQGGYEQYF. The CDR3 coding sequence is TGTGCCATCAATAAGGGACAGGGAGGCTACGAGCAGTACTTC.

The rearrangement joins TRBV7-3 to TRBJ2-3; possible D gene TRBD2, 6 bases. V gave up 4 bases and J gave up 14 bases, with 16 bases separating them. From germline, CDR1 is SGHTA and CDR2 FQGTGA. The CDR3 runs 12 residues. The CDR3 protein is CASSSGGDLLYF. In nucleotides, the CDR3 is TGTGCCAGCAGCTCCGGAGGGGACCTTTTGTATTTT.

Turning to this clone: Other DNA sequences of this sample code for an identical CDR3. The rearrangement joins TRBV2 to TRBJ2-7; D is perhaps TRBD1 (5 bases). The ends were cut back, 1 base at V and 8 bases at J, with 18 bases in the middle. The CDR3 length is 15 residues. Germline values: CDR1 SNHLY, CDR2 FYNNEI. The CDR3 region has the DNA TGTGCCAGCAGTGAAGACCTTGTAAAGGGGTGGAAGCAGTACTTC. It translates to CASSEDLVKGWKQYF.

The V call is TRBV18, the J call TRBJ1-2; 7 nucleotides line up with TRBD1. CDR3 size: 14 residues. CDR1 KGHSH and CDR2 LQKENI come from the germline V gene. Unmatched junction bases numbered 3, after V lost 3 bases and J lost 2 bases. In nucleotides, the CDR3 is TGTGCCAGCTCACCCCGACAGGGAAACTATGGCTACACCTTC. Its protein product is CASSPRQGNYGYTF.

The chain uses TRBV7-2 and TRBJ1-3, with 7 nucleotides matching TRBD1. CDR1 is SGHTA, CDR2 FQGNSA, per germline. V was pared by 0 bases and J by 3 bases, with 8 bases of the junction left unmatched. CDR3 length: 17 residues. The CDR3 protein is CASSLAVSGGVGNTIYF. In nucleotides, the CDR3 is TGTGCCAGCAGCTTAGCGGTGTCAGGGGGAGTTGGAAACACCATATATTTT.

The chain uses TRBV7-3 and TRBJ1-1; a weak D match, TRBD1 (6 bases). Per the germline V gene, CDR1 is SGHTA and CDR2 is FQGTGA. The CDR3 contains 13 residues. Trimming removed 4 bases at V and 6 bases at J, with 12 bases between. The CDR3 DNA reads TGTGCCAGCAGCTACCTAGGGGGGGCTGAAGCTTTCTTT. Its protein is CASSYLGGAEAFF.

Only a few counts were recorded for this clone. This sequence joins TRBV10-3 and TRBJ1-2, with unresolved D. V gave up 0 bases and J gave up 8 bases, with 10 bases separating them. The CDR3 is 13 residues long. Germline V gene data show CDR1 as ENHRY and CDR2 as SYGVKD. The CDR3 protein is CAISESKAVGYTF. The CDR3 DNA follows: TGTGCCATCAGTGAGTCGAAGGCGGTCGGCTACACCTTC.

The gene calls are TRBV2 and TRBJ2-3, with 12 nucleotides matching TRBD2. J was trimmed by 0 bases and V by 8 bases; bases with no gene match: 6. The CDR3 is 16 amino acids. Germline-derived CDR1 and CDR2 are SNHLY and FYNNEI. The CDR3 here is CASWASGGASTDTQYF. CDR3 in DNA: TGTGCCAGCTGGGCTAGCGGGGGGGCTAGCACAGATACGCAGTATTTT.

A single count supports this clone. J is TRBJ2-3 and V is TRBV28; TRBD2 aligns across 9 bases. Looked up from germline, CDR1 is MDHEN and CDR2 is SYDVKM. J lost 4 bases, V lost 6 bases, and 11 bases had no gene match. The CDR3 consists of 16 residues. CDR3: CASRLLSSGGADTQYF. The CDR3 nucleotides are TGTGCCAGCAGACTCCTTAGTAGCGGGGGTGCAGATACGCAGTATTTT.